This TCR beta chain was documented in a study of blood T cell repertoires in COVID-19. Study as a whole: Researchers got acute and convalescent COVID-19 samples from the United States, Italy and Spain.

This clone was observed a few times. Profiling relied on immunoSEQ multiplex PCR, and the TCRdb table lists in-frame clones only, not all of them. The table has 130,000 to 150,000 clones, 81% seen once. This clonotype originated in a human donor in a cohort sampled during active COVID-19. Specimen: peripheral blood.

This chain's CDR3 is CASSLWGTATGQYF. Written as DNA, the CDR3 is TGTGCCAGCAGTTTATGGGGCACCGCGACGGGGCAGTATTTT. J is TRBJ2-3 and V is TRBV27, with D possibly TRBD1 on 5 matching bases. V lost 1 base to trimming and J lost 11 bases, with 16 bases between them. Germline V gene data show CDR1 as MNHEY and CDR2 as SMNVEV (reference sequence). The CDR3 is 14 amino acids.